This T cell receptor (beta chain) was recovered during a study of beta chain features in type 1 diabetes. Whole-study findings and limits: Moderate but significant shortening of TCRB CDR3s was recorded in all four CD4+ subsets from Type 1 diabetes patients.

The V gene end was trimmed by 1 base and the J gene end by 2 bases; junction bases not matched to a gene: 4. CDR3 length: 15 amino acids. Germline V gives CDR1 SGHNT, CDR2 YYREEE (reference sequence). Each sorted population was over 98% pure. The whole isolated RNA underwent reverse transcription, so sequencing captured expressed TCRB transcripts. Profiling relied on immunoSEQ multiplex PCR, and the TCRdb table lists in-frame clones only, not all of them. The table has 110,000 to 150,000 clones, about a tenth seen once. This clone was picked up a small number of times. The target antigen is unknown. The material sequenced was central memory CD4+ T cells from blood. This TCR was sampled from a young man in good health. The rearrangement joins TRBV5-4 to TRBJ2-5; 8 bases align to TRBD1. DNA for the CDR3: TGTGCCAGCAGCTTGAAACAGGGGGTACAAGAGACCCAGTACTTC. As protein: CASSLKQGVQETQYF.